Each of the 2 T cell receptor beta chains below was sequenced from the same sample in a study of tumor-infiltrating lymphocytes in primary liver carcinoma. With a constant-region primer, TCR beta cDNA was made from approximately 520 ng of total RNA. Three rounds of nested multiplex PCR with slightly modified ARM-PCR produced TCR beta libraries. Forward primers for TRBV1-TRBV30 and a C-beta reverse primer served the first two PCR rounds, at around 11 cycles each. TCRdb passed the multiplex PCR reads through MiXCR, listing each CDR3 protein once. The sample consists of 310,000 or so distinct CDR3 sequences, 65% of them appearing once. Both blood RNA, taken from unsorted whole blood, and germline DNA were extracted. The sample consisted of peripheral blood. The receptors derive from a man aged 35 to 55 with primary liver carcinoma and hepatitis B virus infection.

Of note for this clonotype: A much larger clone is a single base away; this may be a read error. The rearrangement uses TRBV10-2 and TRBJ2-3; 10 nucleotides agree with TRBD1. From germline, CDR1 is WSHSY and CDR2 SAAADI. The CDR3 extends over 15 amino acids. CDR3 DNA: TGCCCCAGCAGGAAGGGACAGGGGAACACAGATACGCAGTATTTT. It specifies CPSRKGQGNTDTQYF.

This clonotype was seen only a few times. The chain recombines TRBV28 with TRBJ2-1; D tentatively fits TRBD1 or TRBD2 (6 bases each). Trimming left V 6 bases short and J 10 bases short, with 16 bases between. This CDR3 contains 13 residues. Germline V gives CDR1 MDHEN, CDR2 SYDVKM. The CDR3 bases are TGTGCCAGCAGCCCGAACGGGGGCAGGGAGCAGTTCTTC. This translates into CASSPNGGREQFF.